What follows is one T cell receptor beta chain and its context. Individuals drawn from 20 to 30 US areas were about 18 to 89 years old. This entry is derived from a study of blood T cell repertoires in COVID-19. This table comes from immunoSEQ multiplex PCR, and its TCRdb copy is limited to in-frame clones, with some not included. The repertoire consists of 200,000 to 250,000 clones, with nearly 90% occurring once and the leading ten covering 10% to 14%. Sequencing was performed on PBMCs or T cells enriched from blood (not recorded which). This sequence originates from a man aged 30 to 45 who had recovered from COVID-19.

Here the CDR3 reads CATYGPGQGALETQYF. The DNA for the CDR3 is TGTGCCACTTACGGGCCGGGACAGGGGGCTTTGGAGACCCAGTACTTC. The V and J genes are TRBV10-3 and TRBJ2-5; TRBD1 aligns across 12 bases. V lost 10 bases to trimming and J lost 5 bases; unmatched junction nucleotides: 14. The CDR3 length is 16 residues. Germline V gives CDR1 ENHRY, CDR2 SYGVKD.